The source of this TCR beta chain is a study of blood T cell repertoires in COVID-19. Study summary: The samples span acute and convalescent COVID-19 from the United States, Italy and Spain.

Original handling: From reference gene primer amplification, estimates of nucleated cell counts were derived. Method: immunoSEQ multiplex PCR; TCRdb's copy keeps in-frame clones and lacks some. That table is the source of V, J and clone size, and D and trimming were worked out from the DNA. This sample has under 350,000 clones, with about 86% found just once. Germline trimming cut 3 bases from V and 3 bases from J; bases unmatched to any gene: 8. Germline V gene sequence: CDR1 SGHTA, CDR2 FQGNSA. CDR3 length equals 16 residues. The sample comprised peripheral blood. J is TRBJ2-4 and V is TRBV7-2; TRBD1 matches at 7 bases. This clonotype was obtained from a man between 18 and 29 years old with active or convalescent COVID-19. The CDR3 reads CASSFILQGHKNIQYF. In nucleotides, the CDR3 is TGTGCCAGCAGCTTCATCCTACAGGGGCACAAAAACATTCAGTACTTC.